A single sample is the source of the 9 T cell receptor beta chains below, sequenced in a study of cytomegalovirus exposure and HLA in healthy donors. PCR used 60 Vbeta primers and 13 Jbeta primers. Produced via immunoSEQ multiplex PCR; TCRdb's table is partial and in-frame only. In the table there are around 110,000 clones, 60% to 70% of which are singletons. Sequenced sample: PBMCs. Receptors were obtained from a woman aged 40 to 49 in good health and CMV-seropositive.

This clone came up a few times. The chain has TRBV6-1 and TRBJ1-3, with D perhaps TRBD1 (5 bases). The CDR3 consists of 17 residues. Looked up from germline, CDR1 is MNHNS and CDR2 is SASEGT. Trimming removed 2 bases from V and 1 base from J, with 15 bases in between. The CDR3 DNA follows: TGTGCCAGCAGTGAATTTGGGGCAGCTCAATCTGGAAACACCATATATTTT. Translation: CASSEFGAAQSGNTIYF.

This rearrangement joins TRBV29-1 to TRBJ2-5; D ambiguous. With the DNA end fitting TRBJ2-7 better, the J assignment may be wrong. Looked up from germline, CDR1 is SQVTM and CDR2 is ANQGSEA. This CDR3 spans 12 amino acids. The CDR3 DNA sequence: TGCAGCGTGGGCGTAAGCTCCTACGAGCAGTACTTC. Translated: CSVGVSSYEQYF.

The rearrangement links TRBV4-1 to TRBJ2-7; D is ambiguous. Trimming pared 0 bases from V and 3 bases from J, leaving 6 bases between. Germline V gene lookup returns CDR1 MGHRA and CDR2 YSYEKL. The CDR3 is 13 residues long. CDR3 sequence (DNA): TGCGCCAGCAGCCAAGACCTCCGCTACGAGCAGTACTTC. This gives the protein CASSQDLRYEQYF.

The rearrangement uses TRBV29-1 and TRBJ1-5, with D maybe TRBD1 (6 bases). From germline, CDR1 is SQVTM and CDR2 ANQGSEA. The V and J ends lost 6 bases and 4 bases respectively, with 13 bases between them. The CDR3 is made up of 13 amino acids. CDR3 loop: CSVQGQPNQPQHF. In nucleotides, the CDR3 is TGCAGCGTCCAAGGACAGCCAAATCAGCCCCAGCATTTT.

V gene TRBV19 combines with J gene TRBJ2-2, with 7 positions matching TRBD1. The CDR3 loop spans 15 amino acids. In germline, CDR1 is LNHDA, CDR2 SQIVND (reference sequence). The ends lost 8 bases at V and 1 base at J; junction bases unmatched: 7. The CDR3 region has the DNA TGTGCCAGTGGCAACAGGGGTAGGAACACCGGGGAGCTGTTTTTT. Amino acid sequence: CASGNRGRNTGELFF.

V and J are TRBV15 and TRBJ2-1; 8 bases are a match to TRBD1. With 5 bases clipped from V and 9 bases from J, the junction kept 12 bases outside the gene matches. The CDR3 totals 15 residues. The germline V gene encodes CDR1 LNHNV and CDR2 YYDKDF (reference sequence). CDR3 in amino acids: CATSSPDRDDGEQFF. CDR3 in DNA: TGTGCCACCAGCTCCCCGGACAGGGATGATGGTGAGCAGTTCTTC.

This clone was picked up a small number of times. This chain links TRBV5-1 with TRBJ1-6; D unclear. Trimming pared 4 bases from V and 7 bases from J, leaving 6 bases between. This CDR3 has 12 amino acids. Germline CDR1 SGHRS, CDR2 YFSETQ. The CDR3 reads CASSAGNSPLHF. CDR3 sequence (DNA): TGCGCCAGCAGCGCAGGAAATTCACCCCTCCACTTT.

The V call is TRBV7-9, the J call TRBJ2-5, with 10 bases aligning to TRBD2. Trimming took 4 bases from V and 5 from J; bases not matched to a gene: 10. The CDR3 runs 16 residues. Germline loops: CDR1 SEHNR, CDR2 FQNEAQ (reference sequence). The CDR3 bases are TGTGCCAGCAGCTGGGAGAGCGGGAGGGCCGAGGAGACCCAGTACTTC. It encodes CASSWESGRAEETQYF.

The V call is TRBV7-2, the J call TRBJ2-5; 11 bases are a match to TRBD2. Germline-derived CDR1 and CDR2 are SGHTA and FQGNSA. Losses at the gene ends were 3 bases for V and 3 bases for J; bases not matched to a gene: 0. The CDR3 is 14 residues long. The CDR3 loop reads CASSLTSGEETQYF. The CDR3 DNA reads as TGTGCCAGCAGCTTGACTAGCGGGGAAGAGACCCAGTACTTC.